These T cell receptor beta chains were read from a single sample in a study of T cell responses to AZD1222 COVID-19 vaccine. Clones were read by immunoSEQ multiplex PCR, and TCRdb kept only the in-frame ones, dropping some. The top ten clones hold 8% to 9.5% of a sample with around 91,000 clones, approximately 91% of them seen once. The sequenced sample was peripheral blood, obtained 28 days after the second AZD1222 dose. These receptors came from an adult who received the AZD1222 COVID-19 vaccine. CDR3s include the opening cysteine and the closing phenylalanine or tryptophan. Each record gives: D gene, J gene, clone size, V gene, CDR3 protein, CDR3 DNA. D genes are given only for firm matches. Only some rows state a clone size, as once, few, many or a class for expanded clones.

D gene: NA
J gene: TRBJ2-2
clone size: NA
V gene: TRBV2
CDR3 protein: CASSREALAGELFF
CDR3 DNA: TGTGCCAGCAGTAGAGAGGCCCTAGCCGGGGAGCTGTTTTTT

D gene: TRBD1
J gene: TRBJ2-7
clone size: NA
V gene: TRBV5-6
CDR3 protein: CASSSPGTGTEQYF
CDR3 DNA: TGTGCCAGCAGCTCGCCCGGGACAGGGACCGAGCAGTACTTC

D gene: NA
J gene: TRBJ2-3
clone size: NA
V gene: TRBV7-9
CDR3 protein: CASSSAATDTQYF
CDR3 DNA: TGTGCCAGCAGCTCTGCGGCCACAGATACGCAGTATTTT

D gene: TRBD2
J gene: TRBJ2-1
clone size: once
V gene: TRBV5-1
CDR3 protein: CASSPTSGRNEQFF
CDR3 DNA: TGCGCCAGCAGCCCGACTAGCGGGAGGAATGAGCAGTTCTTC

D gene: TRBD2
J gene: TRBJ2-1
clone size: NA
V gene: TRBV19
CDR3 protein: CASSIGQREYSEQFF
CDR3 DNA: TGTGCCAGTAGTATAGGACAGCGGGAGTATTCTGAGCAGTTCTTC

D gene: TRBD2
J gene: TRBJ2-3
clone size: few
V gene: TRBV24-1
CDR3 protein: CATKRGSTDTQYF
CDR3 DNA: TGTGCCACCAAGCGGGGGAGCACAGATACGCAGTATTTT

D gene: NA
J gene: TRBJ2-1
clone size: NA
V gene: TRBV7-9
CDR3 protein: CASSLAGVNEQFF
CDR3 DNA: TGTGCCAGCAGCTTAGCGGGAGTTAATGAGCAGTTCTTC

D gene: NA
J gene: TRBJ1-1
clone size: NA
V gene: TRBV28
CDR3 protein: CASSLSRPANTEAFF
CDR3 DNA: TGTGCCAGCAGTTTAAGCCGGCCAGCAAACACTGAAGCTTTCTTT

D gene: TRBD1
J gene: TRBJ1-2
clone size: NA
V gene: TRBV4-3
CDR3 protein: CASSPGQGIGGYTF
CDR3 DNA: TGCGCCAGCAGCCCGGGACAGGGGATCGGTGGCTACACCTTC

D gene: NA
J gene: TRBJ2-1
clone size: NA
V gene: TRBV5-1
CDR3 protein: CASSLARDEQFF
CDR3 DNA: TGCGCCAGCAGCTTGGCCAGGGATGAGCAGTTCTTC

D gene: NA
J gene: TRBJ2-7
clone size: NA
V gene: TRBV11-2
CDR3 protein: CASSLDPGLNYEQYF
CDR3 DNA: TGTGCCAGCAGCTTAGACCCGGGACTTAACTACGAGCAGTACTTC

D gene: TRBD2
J gene: TRBJ2-7
clone size: few
V gene: TRBV19
CDR3 protein: CASSRAREGLYEQYF
CDR3 DNA: TGTGCCAGTAGTAGAGCGCGGGAGGGTCTCTACGAGCAGTACTTC

D gene: NA
J gene: TRBJ2-1
clone size: NA
V gene: TRBV6-5
CDR3 protein: CASRPTVYNEQFF
CDR3 DNA: TGTGCCAGCAGGCCGACAGTATACAATGAGCAGTTCTTC

D gene: NA
J gene: TRBJ2-3
clone size: NA
V gene: TRBV5-5
CDR3 protein: CASSLLVTDTQYF
CDR3 DNA: TGTGCCAGCAGCTTGTTAGTCACAGATACGCAGTATTTT

D gene: TRBD1
J gene: TRBJ1-2
clone size: NA
V gene: TRBV6-1
CDR3 protein: CASSDPGQVYGYTF
CDR3 DNA: TGTGCCAGCAGTGATCCCGGACAGGTCTATGGCTACACCTTC

D gene: NA
J gene: TRBJ1-3
clone size: once
V gene: TRBV9
CDR3 protein: CASSGRSGPVSGNTIYF
CDR3 DNA: TGTGCCAGCAGCGGGCGGTCGGGGCCAGTCTCTGGAAACACCATATATTTT

D gene: TRBD2
J gene: TRBJ2-1
clone size: NA
V gene: TRBV19
CDR3 protein: CASSRLASGSYNEQFF
CDR3 DNA: TGTGCCAGTAGCCGTCTGGCTAGCGGGAGTTACAATGAGCAGTTCTTC

D gene: NA
J gene: TRBJ2-7
clone size: NA
V gene: TRBV19
CDR3 protein: CARSWAGRTYEQYF
CDR3 DNA: TGTGCCCGCTCTTGGGCAGGGCGGACCTACGAGCAGTACTTC

D gene: TRBD1
J gene: TRBJ1-1
clone size: NA
V gene: TRBV4-2
CDR3 protein: CASSQDLRGRDTEAFF
CDR3 DNA: TGTGCCAGCAGCCAAGATTTAAGGGGGCGGGACACTGAAGCTTTCTTT

D gene: TRBD1
J gene: TRBJ1-2
clone size: NA
V gene: TRBV15
CDR3 protein: CATSNRGQYGYTF
CDR3 DNA: TGTGCCACCAGCAACAGGGGACAGTATGGCTACACCTTC

D gene: TRBD1
J gene: TRBJ1-2
clone size: NA
V gene: TRBV7-9
CDR3 protein: CASSSTWTGFTYGYTF
CDR3 DNA: TGTGCCAGCAGCTCTACCTGGACAGGGTTTACCTATGGCTACACCTTC

D gene: NA
J gene: TRBJ1-5
clone size: NA
V gene: TRBV6-5
CDR3 protein: CASGKDPVANQPQHF
CDR3 DNA: TGTGCCAGCGGTAAGGATCCGGTTGCCAATCAGCCCCAGCATTTT

D gene: NA
J gene: TRBJ2-2
clone size: NA
V gene: TRBV6-5
CDR3 protein: CASSYSAIDTGELFF
CDR3 DNA: TGTGCCAGCAGTTACTCGGCTATAGACACCGGGGAGCTGTTTTTT

D gene: TRBD1
J gene: TRBJ1-1
clone size: NA
V gene: TRBV29-1
CDR3 protein: CSVVGQGNTEAFF
CDR3 DNA: TGCAGCGTTGTCGGACAGGGGAACACTGAAGCTTTCTTT

D gene: NA
J gene: TRBJ1-4
clone size: once
V gene: TRBV7-2
CDR3 protein: CASSLWQGNEKLFF
CDR3 DNA: TGTGCCAGCAGCTTATGGCAAGGGAATGAAAAACTGTTTTTT

D gene: NA
J gene: TRBJ2-4
clone size: NA
V gene: TRBV6-2/TRBV6-3
CDR3 protein: CASSYARGIQYF
CDR3 DNA: TGTGCCAGCAGTTACGCCAGGGGAATTCAGTACTTC

D gene: NA
J gene: TRBJ2-7
clone size: NA
V gene: TRBV30
CDR3 protein: CAWTNPQGYEQYF
CDR3 DNA: TGTGCCTGGACAAATCCCCAAGGGTACGAGCAGTACTTC

D gene: NA
J gene: TRBJ2-7
clone size: NA
V gene: TRBV5-6
CDR3 protein: CASSFFSGYEQYF
CDR3 DNA: TGTGCCAGCAGCTTCTTTTCCGGATACGAGCAGTACTTC

D gene: NA
J gene: TRBJ1-2
clone size: NA
V gene: TRBV5-1
CDR3 protein: CASSLAAGVWYGYTF
CDR3 DNA: TGCGCCAGCAGCTTGGCCGCGGGGGTTTGGTATGGCTACACCTTC

D gene: TRBD1
J gene: TRBJ1-2
clone size: NA
V gene: TRBV24-1
CDR3 protein: CATSDPDRDYGYTF
CDR3 DNA: TGTGCCACCAGTGACCCGGACAGGGACTATGGCTACACCTTC

D gene: TRBD1
J gene: TRBJ1-6
clone size: NA
V gene: TRBV5-1
CDR3 protein: CASSLKQGDNSPLHF
CDR3 DNA: TGCGCCAGCAGCTTAAAACAGGGGGATAATTCACCCCTCCACTTT

D gene: TRBD2
J gene: TRBJ2-7
clone size: NA
V gene: TRBV5-1
CDR3 protein: CASSLGGASGSISYEQYF
CDR3 DNA: TGCGCCAGCAGCTTGGGTGGGGCTAGCGGGAGTATTTCCTACGAGCAGTACTTC

D gene: TRBD2
J gene: TRBJ2-5
clone size: NA
V gene: TRBV9
CDR3 protein: CASATGLAGETQYF
CDR3 DNA: TGTGCCAGCGCAACGGGACTAGCGGGAGAGACCCAGTACTTC

D gene: NA
J gene: TRBJ1-4
clone size: NA
V gene: TRBV7-9
CDR3 protein: CASSYSPYEKLFF
CDR3 DNA: TGTGCCAGCAGTTACAGCCCATATGAAAAACTGTTTTTT

D gene: NA
J gene: TRBJ1-5
clone size: NA
V gene: TRBV18
CDR3 protein: CASSPTVTGRDQPQHF
CDR3 DNA: TGTGCCAGCTCACCCACCGTAACGGGCAGGGACCAGCCCCAGCATTTT

D gene: NA
J gene: TRBJ2-3
clone size: NA
V gene: TRBV27
CDR3 protein: CASSSPPGSFTDTQYF
CDR3 DNA: TGTGCCAGCAGTTCGCCCCCCGGATCCTTCACAGATACGCAGTATTTT

D gene: TRBD2
J gene: TRBJ2-1
clone size: NA
V gene: TRBV18
CDR3 protein: CASSERGLAGVNEQFF
CDR3 DNA: TGTGCCAGCTCCGAGAGAGGGCTAGCGGGAGTAAATGAGCAGTTCTTC

D gene: TRBD1
J gene: TRBJ2-2
clone size: NA
V gene: TRBV13
CDR3 protein: CASSSQGFTRGGELFF
CDR3 DNA: TGTGCCAGCAGCTCACAGGGGTTCACTAGGGGCGGGGAGCTGTTTTTT

D gene: TRBD2
J gene: TRBJ2-1
clone size: NA
V gene: TRBV6-2/TRBV6-3
CDR3 protein: CASSSGDGPFF
CDR3 DNA: TGTGCCAGCAGTAGCGGGGACGGTCCGTTCTTC

D gene: NA
J gene: TRBJ2-3
clone size: NA
V gene: TRBV7-2
CDR3 protein: CASSAQGGTDTQYF
CDR3 DNA: TGTGCCAGCAGCGCCCAAGGGGGCACAGATACGCAGTATTTT

D gene: NA
J gene: TRBJ2-1
clone size: NA
V gene: TRBV7-6
CDR3 protein: CASSLDVGGSSYNEQFF
CDR3 DNA: TGTGCCAGCAGCTTAGACGTGGGCGGCAGCTCCTACAATGAGCAGTTCTTC

D gene: TRBD1
J gene: TRBJ1-5
clone size: NA
V gene: TRBV6-1
CDR3 protein: CASSEGQGQPQHF
CDR3 DNA: TGTGCCAGCAGTGAAGGACAGGGACAGCCCCAGCATTTT

D gene: NA
J gene: TRBJ2-5
clone size: NA
V gene: TRBV28
CDR3 protein: CASSPLGQGGKETQYF
CDR3 DNA: TGTGCCAGCAGTCCTCTAGGCCAGGGGGGGAAAGAGACCCAGTACTTC

D gene: TRBD1
J gene: TRBJ2-2
clone size: NA
V gene: TRBV5-1
CDR3 protein: CASEGGANTGELFF
CDR3 DNA: TGCGCCAGCGAAGGGGGCGCGAACACCGGGGAGCTGTTTTTT

D gene: NA
J gene: TRBJ1-1
clone size: NA
V gene: TRBV18
CDR3 protein: CASSWEDTEAFF
CDR3 DNA: TGTGCCAGCTCATGGGAAGACACTGAAGCTTTCTTT